Each of the 20 T cell receptor beta chains below was sequenced from the same sample in a study of neurological immune-mediated disorders (dated by TCRdb to between 2018 and 2021). The library was built by means of 5' RACE. The instrument was an Illumina HiSeq 2500. TCRdb handled the public reads itself, with Q25 trimming in fastp and clone calling in MiXCR, and kept productive beta chains. Records with the same CDR3 protein are collapsed into one entry carrying the most frequent genes and DNA. Here the sample has roughly 98,000 distinct CDR3 sequences; under 15% occur a single time. Clones ranked in the top ten supply approximately 5% of the sample. The time point label for this specimen denotes: longitudinal time-point 2. Source material: PBMCs. Receptors originate from a female donor with HTLV-1-associated myelopathy (HAM/TSP).

This clonotype was seen a handful of times. The genes are TRBV19 and TRBJ2-2; tentative D call: TRBD1 (6 bases). Germline V gene data show CDR1 as LNHDA and CDR2 as SQIVND (reference sequence). CDR3 size: 14 residues. Between the trimmed V and J ends, which lost 1 base and 4 bases, there was a span of 7 bases. In nucleotides, the CDR3 is TGTGCCAGTAGTATAGTACAGGGCACCGGGGAGCTGTTTTTT. Protein sequence: CASSIVQGTGELFF.

This clonotype was seen at least ten times. This chain connects TRBV5-5 to TRBJ1-2; D is perhaps TRBD1 (5 bases). The germline gives CDR1 SGHKS, CDR2 YYEKEE (reference sequence). The CDR3 contains 16 residues. Trimming removed 0 bases from V and 0 bases from J, with 12 bases in between. For the CDR3, the DNA is TGTGCCAGCAGCTTGGGGGCAGGGAGGACTAACTATGGCTACACCTTC. Translation gives CASSLGAGRTNYGYTF.

The table lists this clonotype with many counts. CDR3 amino acids: CSARDPLYNEQFF. CDR3 coding DNA: TGCAGTGCTAGAGATCCCCTTTACAATGAGCAGTTCTTC. The chain recombines TRBV20-1 with TRBJ2-1; no clear D. V lost 0 bases, J lost 4 bases, and 7 bases lay in between. The CDR3 is 13 residues long. Germline CDR1 is DFQATT and CDR2 is SNEGSKA (reference sequence).

J is TRBJ2-2 and V is TRBV18; TRBD1 aligns across 10 bases. CDR3 length equals 17 residues. Unmatched junction bases numbered 10, after V lost 3 bases and J lost 6 bases. CDR1 and CDR2 from the germline V gene are KGHSH and LQKENI. The CDR3 spells CASSPSPGQGTAGELFF. CDR3 in DNA: TGTGCCAGCTCACCCTCCCCGGGACAGGGGACCGCCGGGGAGCTGTTTTTT.

This clonotype was detected ten times or more. V is TRBV7-9 and J is TRBJ2-1, with TRBD2 identical over 15 bases. The CDR3 loop spans 16 amino acids. The V segment lost 4 bases and the J segment 10 bases; nucleotides outside the gene matches: 8. The V gene's germline CDR1 is SEHNR and CDR2 FQNEAQ (reference sequence). Written as DNA, the CDR3 is TGTGCCAGCAGCTCCCACGGACTAGCGGGGGGGCGGGAGCAGTTCTTC. As protein: CASSSHGLAGGREQFF.

This clonotype appeared many times. The junction shows a germline mismatch at one end, possibly a read error. The chain employs TRBV15 and TRBJ2-7, with D unclear. There are 14 residues in the CDR3. Germline V gives CDR1 LNHNV, CDR2 YYDKDF (reference sequence). The CDR3 sequence is CATSNPGRVYEQYF. CDR3 bases: TGTGCTACCAGCAACCCCGGACGGGTCTACGAGCAGTACTTC.

This clonotype was found many times. V usage is TRBV9 and J usage is TRBJ2-1, with 8 bases identical to TRBD2. CDR1 SGDLS and CDR2 YYNGEE come from the germline V gene. There are 17 residues in the CDR3. Trimming at V came to 3 bases and at J to 2 bases, leaving 10 bases not matched to a gene. CDR3 loop: CASSDPIAGRPYNEQFF. The CDR3 nucleotides are TGTGCCAGCAGCGACCCGATAGCGGGGCGACCCTACAATGAGCAGTTCTTC.

This clonotype was observed many times. V usage is TRBV6-1 and J usage is TRBJ2-7, with 10 bases that match TRBD2. After removal of 7 bases from V and 3 bases from J, the junction contained 9 bases not matched to a gene. The CDR3 spans 15 residues. CDR1 MNHNS and CDR2 SASEGT come from the germline V gene. The chain's CDR3 is CASKDSGGSSYEQYF. CDR3 nucleotide sequence: TGTGCCAGCAAGGATAGCGGGGGGAGCAGCTACGAGCAGTACTTC.

In regard to this clonotype: The junction differs from germline at one of its ends, possibly a read error. V usage is TRBV7-2 and J usage is TRBJ1-1; maybe TRBD1 (6 bases). The CDR3 consists of 13 residues. The germline CDR1 and CDR2 sequences are SGHTA and FQGNSA. The CDR3 reads CASSLGGPTEASF. In DNA, the CDR3 is TGTGCCAGCAGCCTGGGGGGGCCCACTGAAGCTTCCTTT.

The chain recombines TRBV4-2 with TRBJ2-6; D perhaps matches TRBD2 (7 bases). Trimming stripped 4 bases from V and 5 bases from J, with 27 bases between. This CDR3 region has 20 residues. In germline, CDR1 is LGHNA, CDR2 YNFKEQ. The CDR3 coding sequence is TGTGCCAGCAGCCTTTTCGGACTAGAGGGGGGTCTGGCTTGGGCCAACGTCCTGACTTTC. It encodes CASSLFGLEGGLAWANVLTF.

This clonotype was recorded many times. The rearrangement joins TRBV7-8 to TRBJ2-3; TRBD2 matches at 7 bases. CDR1 is SGHVS, CDR2 FQNEAQ, per germline. The V segment lost 5 bases and the J segment 2 bases; nucleotides outside the gene matches: 7. The CDR3 has 15 residues. CDR3 residues: CASSPLAVNTDTQYF. DNA of the CDR3: TGTGCCAGCAGCCCCCTAGCGGTAAACACAGATACGCAGTATTTT.

This chain links TRBV6-5 with TRBJ2-6, with 10 bases aligning to TRBD2. V lost 6 bases, J lost 3 bases, and 11 bases stayed unmatched. In germline, CDR1 is MNHEY, CDR2 SVGAGI. This CDR3 is 18 amino acids long. The CDR3 loop reads CASSRPGLANNGANVLTF. DNA of the CDR3: TGTGCCAGCAGCCGGCCGGGACTAGCGAATAATGGGGCCAACGTCCTGACTTTC.

This chain joins TRBV12-5 and TRBJ2-2; 7 bases are shared with TRBD1. Losses at the gene ends were 3 bases for V and 6 bases for J; bases not matched to a gene: 10. Germline V lookup: CDR1 LGHNT, CDR2 FRNRAP. The length of the CDR3 is 16 residues. The CDR3 loop is CASGLQGQGRAGELFF. CDR3 DNA: TGTGCTAGTGGTTTACAGGGGCAGGGCAGGGCCGGGGAGCTGTTTTTT.

This clonotype was counted between two and nine times. CDR3: CASSLETGHGGGYTF. The CDR3 nucleotides read TGCGCCAGCAGCTTGGAGACAGGCCATGGCGGTGGCTACACCTTC. The V call is TRBV5-1, the J call TRBJ1-2; weak D call: TRBD1 (6 bases). The CDR3 sequence is 15 residues long. CDR1 is SGHRS, CDR2 YFSETQ, per germline. V was shortened by 0 bases and J by 7 bases, with 16 bases between the two germline ends. Filled out from reference TRBV5-1 and TRBJ1-2, the complete variable domain reads KAGVTQTPRYLIKTRGQQVTLSCSPISGHRSVSWYQQTPGQGLQFLFEYFSETQRNKGNFPGRFSGRQFSNSRSEMNVSTLELGDSALYLCASSLETGHGGGYTFGSGTRLTVV.

This clonotype was observed many times. The DNA for the CDR3 is TGTGCCAGCAGCCCAGCGGGGACCCCGGGGTATGAGCAGTTCTTC. Protein: CASSPAGTPGYEQFF. The rearrangement uses TRBV7-2 and TRBJ2-1; 7 bases match TRBD2. The germline gives CDR1 SGHTA, CDR2 FQGNSA. The CDR3 runs 15 residues. Trimming took 5 bases from V and 8 from J; bases not matched to a gene: 12.

In this sample, this clonotype turned up many times. V usage is TRBV4-2 and J usage is TRBJ2-2, with a weak D call TRBD2 (6 bases). This CDR3 has 16 residues. Germline V gene data show CDR1 as LGHNA and CDR2 as YNFKEQ. The V end was cut by 3 bases, the J end by 5 bases, with 16 bases between. The DNA for the CDR3 is TGTGCCAGCAGCCAGAGCGGTGGGGGACTGACCGGGGAGCTGTTTTTT. It specifies CASSQSGGGLTGELFF.

This clonotype was counted at least ten times. V and J are TRBV4-1 and TRBJ2-7; 15 positions agree with TRBD2. Trimming removed 5 bases from V and 6 bases from J; junction bases left unmatched: 8. Germline CDR1 MGHRA, CDR2 YSYEKL. The length of the CDR3 is 16 residues. Written as DNA, the CDR3 is TGCGCCAGCAGCGAGACGGGACTAGCGGGGGGCATCGAGCAGTACTTC. This sequence encodes CASSETGLAGGIEQYF.

This clonotype was seen ten or more times. This chain joins TRBV20-1 and TRBJ1-6; no reliable D call. Trimming left V 4 bases short and J 3 bases short, with 13 bases between. The CDR3 covers 15 residues. Germline V gene lookup returns CDR1 DFQATT and CDR2 SNEGSKA (reference sequence). The CDR3 DNA is TGCAGTGCTAATGACCGGAGGATCTATAATTCACCCCTCCACTTT. It specifies CSANDRRIYNSPLHF.

This clonotype was seen more than once but under ten times. This chain connects TRBV30 to TRBJ2-7; no clear D gene. The V gene's germline CDR1 is GTSNPN and CDR2 SVGIG (reference sequence). The V and J ends lost 4 bases and 0 bases respectively, with 7 bases between them. This CDR3 region has 12 residues. CDR3 amino acids: CAWKENSYEQYF. The CDR3, as DNA: TGTGCCTGGAAAGAGAACTCCTACGAGCAGTACTTC.

This clonotype was recorded many times. The chain recombines TRBV7-9 with TRBJ2-2; no clear D. Per the germline V gene, CDR1 is SEHNR and CDR2 is FQNEAQ (reference sequence). The CDR3 spans 10 residues. Deletions cut 3 bases from V and 10 bases from J, with 3 bases between. The CDR3 nucleotides read TGTGCCAGCAGCTTTGAGGAGCTGTTTTTT. This sequence encodes CASSFEELFF.